This T cell receptor beta chain was recovered during a study of OX40 agonist ivuxolimab in advanced cancers. Study-level results: At 0.1 to 3.0 mg/kg and by week 6, clonal expansion occurred in CD4+ and CD8+ blood T cells.

V was shortened by 5 bases and J by 6 bases, with 26 bases between the two germline ends. The CDR3 sequence is 17 residues long. Germline V CDR1 and CDR2: SGHAT, FQNNGV. Details on this clone: Its antigen is not known.

Sequencing was performed with immunoSEQ multiplex PCR; in TCRdb, only in-frame clones are kept and a portion is missing. The sample consists of some 100,000 clones, around 91% of them appearing once. Specimen: CD4+ or CD8+ T cells sorted from blood, collected in a trial of the OX40 agonist ivuxolimab. The chain carries TRBV11-2 and TRBJ2-7; tentative D call: TRBD2 (6 bases). This sequence was found in an adult with an advanced solid tumor such as melanoma, head and neck, liver or kidney cancer. The CDR3 region has the DNA TGTGCCAGCAGCCCCCGGTCGGGGACGGGACTTTTCGCCGAGCAGTACTTC. Its translation: CASSPRSGTGLFAEQYF. Combining the CDR3 with reference TRBV11-2 and TRBJ2-7 gives the whole variable domain EAGVAQSPRYKIIEKRQSVAFWCNPISGHATLYWYQQILGQGPKLLIQFQNNGVVDDSQLPKDRFSAERLKGVDSTLKIQPAKLEDSAVYLCASSPRSGTGLFAEQYFGPGTRLTVT.